The rows below give T cell receptor beta chains drawn from one sample of a study of cytomegalovirus exposure and HLA in healthy donors. The table came from immunoSEQ multiplex PCR; TCRdb's copy has only in-frame clones and leaves some out. The sample lists 200,000 to 250,000 clones, around four fifths occurring once. Sequencing input: PBMCs. The receptors shown here come from a male donor in good health and CMV-seronegative. Each CDR3 is given with its conserved first and last residue. Fields, in order: V gene, CDR3 length, clone size, D gene, J gene, CDR3 DNA, CDR3 protein. D genes are given only for firm matches. Clone size appears in some rows only: once, few, many, or a class for an expanded clone.

v_call: TRBV30
cdr3_length: 15
clone_size: NA
d_call: NA
j_call: TRBJ1-5
cdr3_nt: TGTGCCTGGAGTAAAGATGACAGTAGCAATCAGCCCCAGCATTTT
cdr3_aa: CAWSKDDSSNQPQHF

v_call: TRBV7-9
cdr3_length: 15
clone_size: NA
d_call: NA
j_call: TRBJ1-1
cdr3_nt: TGTTCCAGCAACGAAGGGGCCATTACGAACACTGAAGCTTTCTTT
cdr3_aa: CSSNEGAITNTEAFF

v_call: TRBV28
cdr3_length: 18
clone_size: NA
d_call: TRBD2
j_call: TRBJ2-7
cdr3_nt: TGTGCCAGCAGTTTGCCCAGAAGACTAGCGGGAGCGAACTACGAGCAGTACTTC
cdr3_aa: CASSLPRRLAGANYEQYF

v_call: TRBV6-5
cdr3_length: 12
clone_size: NA
d_call: NA
j_call: TRBJ2-7
cdr3_nt: TGTGCCAGCAGTTACAACAGGTACGAGCAGTACTTC
cdr3_aa: CASSYNRYEQYF

v_call: TRBV19
cdr3_length: 15
clone_size: NA
d_call: TRBD1
j_call: TRBJ2-7
cdr3_nt: TGTGCCAGTAGTCTCTTGGGGACAGTCCTCTACGAGCAGTACTTC
cdr3_aa: CASSLLGTVLYEQYF

v_call: TRBV7-9
cdr3_length: 12
clone_size: NA
d_call: NA
j_call: TRBJ1-2
cdr3_nt: TGTTCCAGCAGCTTAGTTCGGGGAGGCTACACCTTC
cdr3_aa: CSSSLVRGGYTF

v_call: TRBV6-6
cdr3_length: 15
clone_size: once
d_call: NA
j_call: TRBJ1-3
cdr3_nt: TGTGCCAGCAGTCCCCCAGAAGTCTCTGGAAACACCATATATTTT
cdr3_aa: CASSPPEVSGNTIYF

v_call: TRBV18
cdr3_length: 16
clone_size: NA
d_call: TRBD2
j_call: TRBJ2-7
cdr3_nt: TGTGCCAGCTCACCCGCCGGGACTAGCGGGGGCTACGAGCAGTACTTC
cdr3_aa: CASSPAGTSGGYEQYF

v_call: TRBV5-1
cdr3_length: 15
clone_size: NA
d_call: NA
j_call: TRBJ1-2
cdr3_nt: TGCGCCAGCAGCTTGGATCCGGGGGGCTCCTATGGCTACACCTTC
cdr3_aa: CASSLDPGGSYGYTF

v_call: TRBV30
cdr3_length: 11
clone_size: NA
d_call: NA
j_call: TRBJ2-7
cdr3_nt: TGTGCCTGGGAGGCAGGGGCCGAGCAGTACTTC
cdr3_aa: CAWEAGAEQYF

v_call: TRBV18
cdr3_length: 16
clone_size: NA
d_call: TRBD1
j_call: TRBJ2-5
cdr3_nt: TGTGCCAGCTCACCATGGGCCAGGGGGCGCGAAGAGACCCAGTACTTC
cdr3_aa: CASSPWARGREETQYF

v_call: TRBV21-1
cdr3_length: 22
clone_size: NA
d_call: NA
j_call: TRBJ2-3
cdr3_nt: TGTGCCAGCAGCATTAGAGGGCTAGCGGGAGGCCCTATACTAAACAGCACAGATACGCAGTATTTT
cdr3_aa: CASSIRGLAGGPILNSTDTQYF

v_call: TRBV28
cdr3_length: 17
clone_size: NA
d_call: NA
j_call: TRBJ1-3
cdr3_nt: TGTGCCAGCAGTTCCATGCCGGGAGGGAGAGCTGGAAACACCATATATTTT
cdr3_aa: CASSSMPGGRAGNTIYF

v_call: TRBV6-4
cdr3_length: 14
clone_size: medium-sized
d_call: TRBD1
j_call: TRBJ2-3
cdr3_nt: TGTGCCAGCAGTGGGACAGGGGGCACAGATACGCAGTATTTT
cdr3_aa: CASSGTGGTDTQYF

v_call: TRBV5-6
cdr3_length: 13
clone_size: few
d_call: NA
j_call: TRBJ1-5
cdr3_nt: TGTGCCAGCAGCCATGCGACAGCTCAGCCCCAGCATTTT
cdr3_aa: CASSHATAQPQHF

v_call: TRBV5-1
cdr3_length: 14
clone_size: NA
d_call: NA
j_call: TRBJ2-3
cdr3_nt: TGCGCCAGCAGCCTAGGGGTCGGCACAGATACGCAGTATTTT
cdr3_aa: CASSLGVGTDTQYF

v_call: TRBV6-5
cdr3_length: 15
clone_size: NA
d_call: TRBD2
j_call: TRBJ2-7
cdr3_nt: TGTGCCAGCAGTTCCCCGACTAGCGGGAGCTACGAGCAGTACTTC
cdr3_aa: CASSSPTSGSYEQYF

v_call: TRBV30
cdr3_length: 16
clone_size: NA
d_call: TRBD2
j_call: TRBJ2-7
cdr3_nt: TGTGCCTGGAGTCCTTCTAGGACTAGCGGGATGACCGAGCAGTACTTC
cdr3_aa: CAWSPSRTSGMTEQYF

v_call: TRBV2
cdr3_length: 15
clone_size: NA
d_call: TRBD1
j_call: TRBJ2-7
cdr3_nt: TGTGCCAGCAGTGAATTCTCCGGACAGGGCTACGAGCAGTACTTC
cdr3_aa: CASSEFSGQGYEQYF

v_call: TRBV19
cdr3_length: 13
clone_size: NA
d_call: NA
j_call: TRBJ2-7
cdr3_nt: TGTGCCAGTAGTACCGAGACTAGTTACGAGCAGTACTTC
cdr3_aa: CASSTETSYEQYF

v_call: TRBV6-6
cdr3_length: 16
clone_size: NA
d_call: TRBD1
j_call: TRBJ2-3
cdr3_nt: TGTGCCAGCAGTTACTCGACAGGGCGGTACACAGATACGCAGTATTTT
cdr3_aa: CASSYSTGRYTDTQYF

v_call: TRBV9
cdr3_length: 15
clone_size: NA
d_call: TRBD1
j_call: TRBJ1-3
cdr3_nt: TGTGCCAGCAGCCCGACAGGGTCGTCCAGAAACACCATATATTTT
cdr3_aa: CASSPTGSSRNTIYF

v_call: TRBV28
cdr3_length: 14
clone_size: NA
d_call: NA
j_call: TRBJ1-5
cdr3_nt: TGTGCCAGCAGGCTCGGCGGGGCGAGCCAGCCCCAGCATTTT
cdr3_aa: CASRLGGASQPQHF

v_call: TRBV2
cdr3_length: 15
clone_size: NA
d_call: TRBD1
j_call: TRBJ2-3
cdr3_nt: TGTGCCAGCAGTCGAGACAGGGGGGTAACAGATACGCAGTATTTT
cdr3_aa: CASSRDRGVTDTQYF

v_call: TRBV7-9
cdr3_length: 16
clone_size: NA
d_call: TRBD1
j_call: TRBJ2-2
cdr3_nt: TGTTCCAGCAGCTTACCGCGGACAGGCTTCACCGGGGAGCTGTTTTTT
cdr3_aa: CSSSLPRTGFTGELFF

v_call: TRBV7-6
cdr3_length: 17
clone_size: NA
d_call: TRBD2
j_call: TRBJ2-6
cdr3_nt: TGTGCCAGCAGCTTATCCGGACTAGCGGGCGGGGCCAACGTCCTGACTTTC
cdr3_aa: CASSLSGLAGGANVLTF

v_call: TRBV7-2
cdr3_length: 14
clone_size: NA
d_call: TRBD2
j_call: TRBJ2-1
cdr3_nt: TGTGCCAGCAGCCGGGGGGGGGCATACAATGAGCAGTTCTTC
cdr3_aa: CASSRGGAYNEQFF

v_call: TRBV28
cdr3_length: 14
clone_size: NA
d_call: NA
j_call: TRBJ2-3
cdr3_nt: TGTGCCAGCAGGACTACATCGGGACTTAAAACGCAGTATTTT
cdr3_aa: CASRTTSGLKTQYF

v_call: TRBV5-6
cdr3_length: 16
clone_size: NA
d_call: TRBD1
j_call: TRBJ2-5
cdr3_nt: TGTGCCAGCAGCAAGGACAGGGGGAGGCGCCAAGAGACCCAGTACTTC
cdr3_aa: CASSKDRGRRQETQYF

v_call: TRBV7-6
cdr3_length: 14
clone_size: NA
d_call: NA
j_call: TRBJ2-3
cdr3_nt: TGTGCCAGCAGCTTCCAGGGGCGCTCAGATACGCAGTATTTT
cdr3_aa: CASSFQGRSDTQYF

v_call: TRBV6-5
cdr3_length: 14
clone_size: NA
d_call: TRBD1
j_call: TRBJ2-3
cdr3_nt: TGTGCCAGCAGGCAGACAGGGAGCACAGATACGCAGTATTTT
cdr3_aa: CASRQTGSTDTQYF

v_call: TRBV18
cdr3_length: 17
clone_size: NA
d_call: NA
j_call: TRBJ2-3
cdr3_nt: TGTGCCAGCTCGCTCCCCAGTATCTGGGCGAGCACAGATACGCAGTATTTT
cdr3_aa: CASSLPSIWASTDTQYF

v_call: TRBV28
cdr3_length: 14
clone_size: NA
d_call: NA
j_call: TRBJ2-5
cdr3_nt: TGTGCCAGCAGTTTAATCGCGGGACCAGAGACCCAGTACTTC
cdr3_aa: CASSLIAGPETQYF

v_call: TRBV27
cdr3_length: 15
clone_size: NA
d_call: NA
j_call: TRBJ1-1
cdr3_nt: TGTGCCAGCAGTTCCCCGCTGCAGGGGTACACTGAAGCTTTCTTT
cdr3_aa: CASSSPLQGYTEAFF

v_call: TRBV6-1
cdr3_length: 10
clone_size: NA
d_call: NA
j_call: TRBJ2-3
cdr3_nt: TGTGCCACCATAGAGGATACGCAGTATTTT
cdr3_aa: CATIEDTQYF

v_call: TRBV5-1
cdr3_length: 15
clone_size: NA
d_call: TRBD1
j_call: TRBJ2-7
cdr3_nt: TGCGCCAGCAGCAAGGTCCGGGACAGCTCCTACGAGCAGTACTTC
cdr3_aa: CASSKVRDSSYEQYF